These 10 T cell receptor beta chains share one sample of origin, sequenced in a study of human T cells and chemical hapten exposure. MiXCR was run by TCRdb on the RACE reads, yielding one entry per CDR3 protein. The data show approximately 400,000 distinct CDR3 sequences, 4.5% to 5.5% seen once. Time point here: pre-sensitization, week 0. Noted treatment: therapeutic diphenylcyclopropenone sensitization with weekly scalp DPC. This specimen was whole blood, taken in connection with sensitization to the hapten diphenylcyclopropenone (DPC). All receptors derive from a woman aged 45-59 years with alopecia areata. Some clones in this sample may be carry-over from other donors' samples.

This clonotype was observed many times. The chain carries TRBV11-2 and TRBJ2-1; the match to TRBD2 covers 8 bases. CDR3 length equals 15 residues. CDR1 and CDR2 from the germline V gene are SGHAT and FQNNGV. Trimming took 6 bases from V and 7 from J; bases not matched to a gene: 11. For the CDR3, the DNA is TGTGCCAGCAGGCGCCCCGGGACTAGAGATAATGAGCAGTTCTTC. Protein: CASRRPGTRDNEQFF.

This chain links TRBV4-1 with TRBJ1-6; no reliable D call. V lost 7 bases and J 0 bases, leaving 10 bases between the germline ends. The CDR3 is 15 residues long. Germline CDR1 MGHRA, CDR2 YSYEKL. CDR3 amino acids: CASTFIISYNSPLHF. CDR3 in DNA: TGCGCCAGCACCTTCATAATCTCCTATAATTCACCCCTCCACTTT.

The gene calls are TRBV6-1 and TRBJ2-2; the D is unclear. The V end was cut by 2 bases, the J end by 6 bases, with 7 bases between. The CDR3 contains 13 residues. From germline, CDR1 is MNHNS and CDR2 SASEGT. The CDR3 reads CASSEWSAGELFF. CDR3 bases: TGTGCCAGCAGTGAATGGTCGGCCGGGGAGCTGTTTTTT.

V and J are TRBV5-7 and TRBJ1-1; D gene unclear. TRBV5-7 is noted as an ORF with a role that remains uncertain. This CDR3 contains 13 residues. The ends were cut back, 5 bases at V and 2 bases at J, with 10 bases in the middle. The DNA of the CDR3 is TGTGCCAGCAGGGCGAGGAGAAACACTGAAGCTTTCTTT. Translating it yields CASRARRNTEAFF.

This clonotype was recorded at least ten times. This chain links TRBV7-2 with TRBJ1-3; D not certain. Germline V CDR1 and CDR2: SGHTA, FQGNSA. The CDR3 consists of 13 residues. The V gene lost 7 bases and the J gene lost 0 bases, with 7 bases spanning the gap. The CDR3 spells CASKDVSGNTIYF. The CDR3 nucleotides read TGTGCCAGCAAAGACGTCTCTGGAAACACCATATATTTT.

This clonotype showed up many times. V is TRBV28 and J is TRBJ2-5, with D perhaps matching TRBD2 (5 bases). Trimming took off 6 bases at V and 4 bases at J, with 15 bases between the two ends. Germline lookup yields CDR1 MDHEN and CDR2 SYDVKM. The CDR3 sequence is 14 residues long. The CDR3 region is CASRQRGSGETQYF. CDR3 in DNA: TGTGCCAGCAGGCAACGAGGGTCCGGAGAGACCCAGTACTTC.

The chain recombines TRBV12-5 with TRBJ2-7; 7 bases are shared with TRBD1. The V segment lost 4 bases and the J segment 3 bases; nucleotides outside the gene matches: 9. CDR3 length: 15 amino acids. CDR1 and CDR2 from the germline V gene are LGHNT and FRNRAP. Here the CDR3 DNA reads TGTGCTAGTGGTTGGGGAACAGGGGCCTACTACGAGCAGTACTTC. It is translated as CASGWGTGAYYEQYF.

This clonotype was picked up many times. The genes are TRBV6-6 and TRBJ1-1; D may be TRBD1 (6 bases). V was clipped by 2 bases and J by 8 bases, with 12 bases between them. CDR1 MNHNY and CDR2 SVGAGI come from the germline V gene (reference sequence). The length of the CDR3 is 13 residues. The CDR3 bases are TGTGCCAGCAGTTACGACAGGCAAGGGGAAGCTTTCTTT. It encodes CASSYDRQGEAFF.

The chain employs TRBV13 and TRBJ2-5; D not resolved. V was pared by 5 bases and J by 2 bases, with 9 bases between. The CDR3 extends over 13 amino acids. CDR1 and CDR2 (germline): PRHDT, FYEKMQ (reference sequence). CDR3 bases: TGTGCCAGCAGCCCGGCCCCGCAAGAGACCCAGTACTTC. Amino acids: CASSPAPQETQYF. Looking up the rest from reference TRBV13 and TRBJ2-5 gives the full variable domain: AAGVIQSPRHLIKEKRETATLKCYPIPRHDTVYWYQQGPGQDPQFLISFYEKMQSDKGSIPDRFSAQQFSDYHSELNMSSLELGDSALYFCASSPAPQETQYFGPGTRLLVL.

This clonotype was detected many times. This sequence joins TRBV9 and TRBJ2-5; D is uncertain. Between the trimmed V and J ends, which lost 2 bases and 5 bases, there was a span of 10 bases. The CDR3 runs 13 residues. Germline CDR1 reads SGDLS; CDR2 reads YYNGEE. The CDR3 sequence is CASSVLGLETQYF. In DNA form, the CDR3 reads TGTGCCAGCAGCGTTCTGGGGTTGGAGACCCAGTACTTC.